One sample yielded the 29 T cell receptor beta chains listed below, sequenced in a study of T cells in Graves' hyperthyroidism and ophthalmopathy. Amplification yielded TCR beta CDR3 regions, with RNA transcripts as the source. During a first-round RT-PCR of the TCR CDR3, the HTBI primer set was used. TCRdb re-analysed the multiplex PCR reads in MiXCR, keeping a single row per CDR3 protein. Of fewer than 350,000 distinct CDR3 sequences listed, 18% are singletons. Sequences were obtained from blood. The receptors stem from a woman between 40 and 55 years old with Graves' ophthalmopathy.

The table lists this clonotype with many counts. The chain is built from TRBV14 and TRBJ2-7, with 7 bases lining up with TRBD2. The ends lost 5 bases at V and 4 bases at J; junction bases unmatched: 5. CDR3 length equals 13 residues. The germline V gene encodes CDR1 SGHDN and CDR2 FVKESK. CDR3 nucleotides: TGTGCCAGCAGCGCCGGGGGGTGGTACGAGCAGTACTTC. Translating it yields CASSAGGWYEQYF.

At least ten counts were recorded for this clonotype. The chain's CDR3 is CASSPLSEMGGELFF. CDR3 DNA: TGCGCCAGCAGCCCCCTGAGCGAGATGGGCGGGGAGCTGTTTTTT. The chain employs TRBV5-1 and TRBJ2-2; no clear D. The CDR3 has 15 residues. Per the germline V gene, CDR1 is SGHRS and CDR2 is YFSETQ. V lost 4 bases and J 7 bases, leaving 17 bases between the germline ends. Together with reference TRBV5-1 and TRBJ2-2, the CDR3 gives the full variable domain: KAGVTQTPRYLIKTRGQQVTLSCSPISGHRSVSWYQQTPGQGLQFLFEYFSETQRNKGNFPGRFSGRQFSNSRSEMNVSTLELGDSALYLCASSPLSEMGGELFFGEGSRLTVL.

The chain has TRBV6-5 and TRBJ2-5, with TRBD2 matching 12 bases. This CDR3 comprises 16 residues. The germline V gene has CDR1 MNHEY and CDR2 SVGAGI. J was trimmed by 3 bases and V by 4 bases; bases with no gene match: 6. The CDR3 DNA follows: TGTGCCAGCAGTTCGCGCCGGACTAGCGGGAAAGAGACCCAGTACTTC. Protein sequence: CASSSRRTSGKETQYF.

This clonotype came up a few times. CDR3 in amino acids: CASSQAPSGMKTQYF. The CDR3 DNA is TGCGCCAGCAGCCAAGCTCCTAGCGGGATGAAGACCCAGTACTTC. V and J are TRBV4-3 and TRBJ2-5; 9 bases are a match to TRBD2. CDR3 size: 15 residues. Trimming at V came to 1 base and at J to 6 bases, leaving 6 bases not matched to a gene. Germline V lookup: CDR1 LGHNA, CDR2 YSLEER.

The V gene is TRBV19, the J gene TRBJ1-2, with D perhaps matching TRBD1 (5 bases). Trimming took 8 bases from V and 6 from J, leaving 10 bases between them. The CDR3 totals 11 residues. Germline assignment: CDR1 LNHDA and CDR2 SQIVND (reference sequence). The CDR3 DNA is TGTGCCAGTGAGACGGGGGATGGCTACACCTTC. Protein product: CASETGDGYTF.

This clonotype has just a few counts. The gene calls are TRBV20-1 and TRBJ2-4, with D perhaps matching TRBD2 (7 bases). This CDR3 region has 16 residues. Germline CDR1 is DFQATT and CDR2 is SNEGSKA (reference sequence). Trimming pared 3 bases from V and 1 base from J, leaving 16 bases between. The CDR3 reads CSARRGGSAAKNIQYF. The CDR3 DNA is TGCAGTGCTAGGAGGGGGGGCTCTGCGGCCAAAAACATTCAGTACTTC.

This clonotype was found many times. The chain employs TRBV12-3 or TRBV12-4 and TRBJ1-2; D is unclear. Trimming left V 6 bases short and J 4 bases short, with 15 bases between. This CDR3 has 14 amino acids. CDR3 coding DNA: TGTGCCAGCAGACAAACAGACAAGATCTATGGCTACACCTTC. It is translated as CASRQTDKIYGYTF.

This clonotype came up many times. The chain has TRBV5-1 and TRBJ2-2; D could derive from TRBD1 or TRBD2 (5 bases each). The CDR3 contains 14 residues. Between the trimmed V and J ends, which lost 7 bases and 5 bases, there was a span of 15 bases. The germline CDR1 and CDR2 sequences are SGHRS and YFSETQ. CDR3 amino acids: CASGASRPTGELFF. The CDR3 DNA is TGCGCCAGCGGGGCTAGCCGACCGACCGGGGAGCTGTTTTTT.

This clonotype has ten or more counts. The chain has TRBV20-1 and TRBJ2-7, with 7 bases identical to TRBD1. The germline V gene encodes CDR1 DFQATT and CDR2 SNEGSKA (reference sequence). J was trimmed by 1 base and V by 6 bases; bases with no gene match: 6. The CDR3 length is 13 residues. CDR3 protein: CSAPDRKSYEQYF. The DNA for the CDR3 is TGCAGTGCCCCGGACAGGAAATCCTACGAGCAGTACTTC.

This clonotype was observed many times. This chain links TRBV11-2 with TRBJ1-1; a weak D match, TRBD1 (6 bases). From germline, CDR1 is SGHAT and CDR2 FQNNGV. CDR3 length: 15 residues. Trimming cost V 4 bases and J 2 bases, with 14 bases left between them. CDR3: CASSSRGHLNTEAFF. DNA of the CDR3: TGTGCCAGCAGCTCACGGGGACACCTCAACACTGAAGCTTTCTTT.

This clonotype has ten or more counts. The chain carries TRBV12-5 and TRBJ1-5; D is unresolved. Per germline, CDR1 LGHNT and CDR2 FRNRAP. With 1 base removed from V and 0 bases from J, the gap between germline ends came to 13 bases. The CDR3 contains 17 residues. CDR3 DNA sequence: TGTGCTAGTGGTTTGGGGAGCGAACCTTTTAGCAATCAGCCCCAGCATTTT. This encodes CASGLGSEPFSNQPQHF.

This clonotype was found many times. The gene calls are TRBV6-5 and TRBJ1-5; D is ambiguous. The germline V gene has CDR1 MNHEY and CDR2 SVGAGI. V lost 5 bases, J lost 7 bases, and 12 bases lay in between. The CDR3 extends over 13 amino acids. The CDR3 reads CASSIGASQPQHF. The CDR3 coding sequence is TGTGCCAGCAGTATAGGAGCCAGCCAGCCCCAGCATTTT.

The table lists this clonotype with many counts. This rearrangement joins TRBV28 to TRBJ1-5; no clear D. This CDR3 comprises 14 residues. Trimming took off 2 bases at V and 6 bases at J, with 11 bases between the two ends. Germline CDR1 is MDHEN and CDR2 is SYDVKM. CDR3 protein: CASSLPNEGQPQHF. Written as DNA, the CDR3 is TGTGCCAGCAGTTTACCCAATGAAGGTCAGCCCCAGCATTTT.

This clonotype was counted ten times or more. V is TRBV9 and J is TRBJ2-5; 9 bases line up with TRBD1. Germline lookup yields CDR1 SGDLS and CDR2 YYNGEE. The CDR3 has 15 residues. V lost 1 base and J lost 5; bases outside the gene matches: 6. In DNA, the CDR3 is TGTGCCAGCAGCGTAATCGGGACAGGGAAGGAGACCCAGTACTTC. Translating it yields CASSVIGTGKETQYF.

This clonotype came up many times. The V call is TRBV19, the J call TRBJ2-5; 11 nucleotides agree with TRBD2. The CDR3 is 17 amino acids. V shed 9 bases, J shed 5 bases, and the junction held 17 bases outside the gene matches. Germline CDR1 LNHDA, CDR2 SQIVND (reference sequence). DNA of the CDR3: TGTGCCAGCCAGAGGCGGGGACTAGCGGCCGTCGGGGAGACCCAGTACTTC. This translates into CASQRRGLAAVGETQYF.

This clonotype has ten or more counts. The chain links TRBV19 to TRBJ1-6; D perhaps matches TRBD1 (5 bases). The length of the CDR3 is 14 residues. Germline assignment: CDR1 LNHDA and CDR2 SQIVND (reference sequence). With 7 bases removed from V and 7 bases from J, the gap between germline ends came to 14 bases. In DNA, the CDR3 is TGTGCCAGTATGAAGGGGTCGGCCAATTCACCCCTCCACTTT. Translated: CASMKGSANSPLHF.

In its sample, this clonotype was seen many times. The rearrangement uses TRBV28 and TRBJ2-2; 8 bases are shared with TRBD1. The CDR3 is 18 amino acids. Losses at the gene ends were 5 bases for V and 5 bases for J; bases not matched to a gene: 16. Germline CDR1 and CDR2: MDHEN and SYDVKM. The CDR3 DNA sequence: TGTGCCAGCAGTCCCCCAGCCGGACAGGGTTTTCGAACCGGGGAGCTGTTTTTT. This codes for CASSPPAGQGFRTGELFF. Using reference TRBV28 and TRBJ2-2 for the parts outside the CDR3, the full variable domain is DVKVTQSSRYLVKRTGEKVFLECVQDMDHENMFWYRQDPGLGLRLIYFSYDVKMKEKGDIPEGYSVSREKKERFSLILESASTNQTSMYLCASSPPAGQGFRTGELFFGEGSRLTVL.

The chain couples TRBV6-5 to TRBJ1-1; D not resolved. Germline V gene lookup returns CDR1 MNHEY and CDR2 SVGAGI. The CDR3 runs to 15 residues. Trimming pared 6 bases from V and 5 bases from J, leaving 19 bases between. CDR3 in DNA: TGTGCCAGCAGATTACTGCCCCGAGGAGGGACTGAAGCTTTCTTT. It specifies CASRLLPRGGTEAFF.

The table lists this clonotype with many counts. The V call is TRBV12-3 or TRBV12-4, the J call TRBJ2-7, with D tentatively TRBD1 (6 bases). CDR3 length: 13 residues. V was trimmed by 4 bases and J by 2 bases, leaving 9 bases between them. In nucleotides, the CDR3 is TGTGCCAGCAGTTCCAGGGGAGCCTACGAGCAGTACTTC. This sequence encodes CASSSRGAYEQYF.

In its sample, this clonotype was seen many times. The chain combines TRBV6-1 with TRBJ2-5; D is uncertain. The CDR3 extends over 13 amino acids. The V gene's germline CDR1 is MNHNS and CDR2 SASEGT. The V end lost 4 bases, the J end lost 2 bases, and 8 bases lay between the germline ends. CDR3 amino acids: CASSVLEQETQYF. In DNA form, the CDR3 reads TGTGCCAGCAGTGTTCTAGAACAAGAGACCCAGTACTTC.

This rearrangement joins TRBV13 to TRBJ1-1; no firm D call. This CDR3 is 11 amino acids long. Between the trimmed V and J ends, which lost 9 bases and 1 base, there was a span of 6 bases. The V gene's germline CDR1 is PRHDT and CDR2 FYEKMQ (reference sequence). The CDR3 region has the DNA TGTGCCAGGCACTCGAACACTGAAGCTTTCTTT. Encoded protein: CARHSNTEAFF. Drawing the rest from reference TRBV13 and TRBJ1-1, the complete variable domain is AAGVIQSPRHLIKEKRETATLKCYPIPRHDTVYWYQQGPGQDPQFLISFYEKMQSDKGSIPDRFSAQQFSDYHSELNMSSLELGDSALYFCARHSNTEAFFGQGTRLTVV.

The rearrangement joins TRBV6-5 to TRBJ1-5; D not certain. In germline, CDR1 is MNHEY, CDR2 SVGAGI. CDR3 size: 16 residues. V lost 0 bases and J 0 bases, leaving 9 bases between the germline ends. The CDR3 DNA sequence: TGTGCCAGCAGTTACTCCGAGGGTGTTAGCAATCAGCCCCAGCATTTT. Its protein is CASSYSEGVSNQPQHF.

This clonotype has ten or more counts. The V call is TRBV6-5, the J call TRBJ2-2; D gene ambiguous. V was trimmed by 0 bases and J by 5 bases, leaving 1 base between them. This CDR3 region has 12 residues. CDR1 is MNHEY and CDR2 is SVGAGI in the germline V gene. The CDR3 is CASSYSTGELFF. The CDR3 DNA reads as TGTGCCAGCAGTTACTCTACCGGGGAGCTGTTTTTT.

This clonotype occurred many times. The V gene is TRBV3-1, the J gene TRBJ2-2; TRBD1 aligns across 9 bases. The CDR3 extends over 16 amino acids. The ends lost 6 bases at V and 5 bases at J; junction bases unmatched: 10. Germline V lookup: CDR1 LGHDT, CDR2 YNNKEL (reference sequence). Written as DNA, the CDR3 is TGTGCCAGCAGGTCGTCCGGGACAGGGAGGACCGGGGAGCTGTTTTTT. This encodes CASRSSGTGRTGELFF.

This rearrangement joins TRBV28 to TRBJ2-5; 16 bases line up with TRBD2. This CDR3 comprises 16 residues. The junction had 6 bases not matched to a gene; V was cut back by 6 bases and J by 5 bases. Per the germline V gene, CDR1 is MDHEN and CDR2 is SYDVKM. Here the CDR3 DNA reads TGTGCCAGCAGGGGGACTAGCGGGAGGGCTGGGGAGACCCAGTACTTC. Residues: CASRGTSGRAGETQYF.

This clonotype was observed at least ten times. The J gene is TRBJ2-6, the V gene TRBV6-4; 9 bases line up with TRBD1. CDR3 length equals 17 residues. Germline assignment: CDR1 MRHNA and CDR2 SNTAGT. Trimming took 6 bases from V and 0 from J; bases not matched to a gene: 6. The chain's CDR3 is CASRTGTGPSGANVLTF. The CDR3 DNA sequence: TGTGCCAGCAGAACCGGGACAGGGCCCTCTGGGGCCAACGTCCTGACTTTC.

This clonotype was recorded at least ten times. The rearrangement joins TRBV10-1 to TRBJ1-1; TRBD1 might be the D (6 bases). V lost 1 base, J lost 6 bases, and 9 bases lay in between. There are 13 residues in the CDR3. Germline V CDR1 and CDR2: WNHNN, SYGVQD (reference sequence). The CDR3 DNA sequence: TGCGCCAGCAGTGAGTTGGCAGGGGCTGAAGCTTTCTTT. Its protein is CASSELAGAEAFF.

In its sample, this clonotype was seen many times. The chain employs TRBV7-9 and TRBJ1-1; 7 positions agree with TRBD1. The CDR3 covers 15 residues. Germline values: CDR1 SEHNR, CDR2 FQNEAQ (reference sequence). The junction had 8 bases not matched to a gene; V was cut back by 2 bases and J by 5 bases. CDR3 DNA sequence: TGTGCCAGCAGCTTAAATGCCCCCAGGGGGACTGAAGCTTTCTTT. Translation: CASSLNAPRGTEAFF.

Ten or more counts support this clonotype. The V and J genes are TRBV7-8 and TRBJ1-2; D remains ambiguous. Between the trimmed V and J ends, which lost 2 bases and 1 base, there was a span of 11 bases. The germline gives CDR1 SGHVS, CDR2 FQNEAQ. The CDR3 is 15 amino acids. The CDR3 loop reads CASSLSGSFNYGYTF. CDR3 in DNA: TGTGCCAGCAGCTTATCGGGAAGTTTTAACTATGGCTACACCTTC.